Listed here is a single TCR beta chain. Antigen specificity is unknown. The germline V and J ends were trimmed by 4 bases and 5 bases, with 14 bases remaining between them. The CDR3 extends over 14 amino acids. The germline gives CDR1 GTSNPN, CDR2 SVGIG (reference sequence). Using immunoSEQ multiplex PCR, the repertoire was profiled, and TCRdb retains in-frame clones only, with some absent. The sample has about 680,000 clones, about 90% seen once; the top ten hold approximately 1.5%. Regarding treatment: roughly 19 received Ad26.COV2.S at low or high dose, single or two shots; 5 received placebo; per-sample allocation not given. Sampling was done on day 63 after the first vaccine or placebo injection. The sample came from a Boston adult aged 18-55 years. The sample belongs to a study of Ad26.COV2.S vaccination and SARS-CoV-2 variants. At the level of the study: Sample donor was a member of the COV1001 Ad26.COV2.S trial arm. Study outcomes and limitations: For non-spike TCRs, breadth in vaccine recipients resembled that in placebo recipients.

The material sequenced was peripheral blood, taken in a trial of Ad26.COV2.S vaccine versus placebo. The origin of this receptor is a person aged 18-65 years who received the Ad26.COV2.S COVID-19 vaccine or a placebo. The V gene is TRBV30, the J gene TRBJ2-2; D possibly corresponds to TRBD2 (6 bases). This chain's CDR3 is CAWTLVGGTGELFF. In DNA form, the CDR3 reads TGTGCCTGGACTCTAGTCGGAGGGACCGGGGAGCTGTTTTTT.